The TCR beta chain described here comes from a study of T cell responses to AZD1222 COVID-19 vaccine. Across the study: Combined were second doses at about 4 or about 12 weeks. Study outcomes and limitations: Spike-specific TCR breadth and depth were elevated following two AZD1222 doses. Sampling that yielded the repertoires occurred only after the peak T cell response. Seropositive at baseline were only a handful of AZD1222 recipients.

Note on this clone: Its antigen remains unknown.

V lost 5 bases and J 1 base, leaving 20 bases between the germline ends. This CDR3 has 17 amino acids. The germline V gene has CDR1 SEHNR and CDR2 FQNEAQ (reference sequence). Method: immunoSEQ multiplex PCR; TCRdb's copy keeps in-frame clones and lacks some. The sample lists approximately 110,000 clones, approximately 89% occurring once. The sequence was collected from an adult in good health. The V and J genes are TRBV7-9 and TRBJ1-1; D is perhaps TRBD1 (5 bases). The sample in question was peripheral blood, obtained on day 0 of AZD1222 vaccination. CDR3 nucleotides: TGTGCCAGCAGCGTTCGTGGGGCAGGCCTGAGGAACACTGAAGCTTTCTTT. As protein: CASSVRGAGLRNTEAFF.